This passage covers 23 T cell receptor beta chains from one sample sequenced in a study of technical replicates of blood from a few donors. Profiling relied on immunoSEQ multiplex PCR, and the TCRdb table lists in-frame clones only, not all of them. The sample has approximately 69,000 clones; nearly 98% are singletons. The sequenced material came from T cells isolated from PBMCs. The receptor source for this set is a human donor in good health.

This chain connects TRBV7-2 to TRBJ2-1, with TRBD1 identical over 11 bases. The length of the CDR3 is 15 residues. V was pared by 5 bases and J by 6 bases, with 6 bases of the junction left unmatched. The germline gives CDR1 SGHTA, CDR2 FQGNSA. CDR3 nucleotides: TGTGCCAGCAGCCCGGACAGGGGGCATATCAATGAGCAGTTCTTC. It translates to CASSPDRGHINEQFF.

CDR3 sequence (DNA): TGCGCCAGCAGCCTTTGGGAGGGTATGAACACTGAAGCTTTCTTT. Its protein product is CASSLWEGMNTEAFF. This chain connects TRBV4-1 to TRBJ1-1; D is ambiguous. Germline-derived CDR1 and CDR2 are MGHRA and YSYEKL. The V end was cut by 4 bases, the J end by 0 bases, with 12 bases between. This CDR3 is 15 amino acids long.

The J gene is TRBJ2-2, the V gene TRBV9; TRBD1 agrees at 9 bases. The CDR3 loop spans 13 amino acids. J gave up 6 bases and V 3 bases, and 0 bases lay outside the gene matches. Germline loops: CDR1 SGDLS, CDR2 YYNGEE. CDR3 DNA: TGTGCCAGCAGCGACAGGGGGCCCGGGGAGCTGTTTTTT. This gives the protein CASSDRGPGELFF. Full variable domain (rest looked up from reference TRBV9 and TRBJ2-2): DSGVTQTPKHLITATGQRVTLRCSPRSGDLSVYWYQQSLDQGLQFLIQYYNGEERAKGNILERFSAQQFPDLHSELNLSSLELGDSALYFCASSDRGPGELFFGEGSRLTVL.

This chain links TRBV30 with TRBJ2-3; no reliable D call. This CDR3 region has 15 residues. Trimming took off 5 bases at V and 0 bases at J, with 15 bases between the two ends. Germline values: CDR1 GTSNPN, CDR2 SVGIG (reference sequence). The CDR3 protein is CAWALSIVSTDTQYF. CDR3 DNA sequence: TGTGCCTGGGCCCTTTCTATCGTTAGCACAGATACGCAGTATTTT.

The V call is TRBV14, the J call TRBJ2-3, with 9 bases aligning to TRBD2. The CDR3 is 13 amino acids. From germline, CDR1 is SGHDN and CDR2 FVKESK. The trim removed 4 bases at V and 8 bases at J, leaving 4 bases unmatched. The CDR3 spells CASSLLSGGTQYF. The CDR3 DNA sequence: TGTGCCAGCAGCCTTCTTAGCGGGGGTACGCAGTATTTT.

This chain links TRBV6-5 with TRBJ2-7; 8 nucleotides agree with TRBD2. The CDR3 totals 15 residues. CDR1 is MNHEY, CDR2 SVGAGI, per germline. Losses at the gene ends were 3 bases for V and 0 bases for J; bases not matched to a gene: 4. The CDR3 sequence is CASSYLAGSSYEQYF. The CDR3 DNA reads TGTGCCAGCAGTTATTTAGCGGGAAGCTCCTACGAGCAGTACTTC.

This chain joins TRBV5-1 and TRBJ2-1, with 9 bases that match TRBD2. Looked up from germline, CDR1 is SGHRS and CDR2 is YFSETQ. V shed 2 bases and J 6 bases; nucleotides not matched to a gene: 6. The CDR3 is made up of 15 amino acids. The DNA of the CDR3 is TGCGCCAGCAGCTTCCTAGCGGGGAATCTCAATGAGCAGTTCTTC. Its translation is CASSFLAGNLNEQFF.

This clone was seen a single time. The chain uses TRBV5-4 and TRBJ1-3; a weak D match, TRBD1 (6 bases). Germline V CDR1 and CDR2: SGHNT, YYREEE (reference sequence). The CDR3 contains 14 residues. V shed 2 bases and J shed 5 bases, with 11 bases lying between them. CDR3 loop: CASSLGGDRNTIYF. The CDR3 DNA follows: TGTGCCAGCAGCTTAGGGGGGGACCGAAACACCATATATTTT. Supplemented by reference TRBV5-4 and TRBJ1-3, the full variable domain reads ETGVTQSPTHLIKTRGQQVTLRCSSQSGHNTVSWYQQALGQGPQFIFQYYREEENGRGNFPPRFSGLQFPNYSSELNVNALELDDSALYLCASSLGGDRNTIYFGEGSWLTVV.

CDR3 residues: CAISGGGGTNVLTF. In DNA, the CDR3 is TGTGCCATCAGTGGAGGCGGAGGGACCAACGTCCTGACTTTC. V is TRBV10-3 and J is TRBJ2-6; TRBD2 is a possible D gene (6 bases). Trimming pared 4 bases from V and 8 bases from J, leaving 12 bases between. This CDR3 has 14 residues. The germline V gene encodes CDR1 ENHRY and CDR2 SYGVKD.

CDR3: CASSGTGGETQYF. The CDR3, as DNA: TGTGCCAGCAGTGGGACAGGGGGAGAGACCCAGTACTTC. This rearrangement joins TRBV6-5 to TRBJ2-5; 11 nucleotides match TRBD1. Looked up from germline, CDR1 is MNHEY and CDR2 is SVGAGI. This CDR3 comprises 13 residues. J was trimmed by 4 bases and V by 5 bases; bases with no gene match: 0.

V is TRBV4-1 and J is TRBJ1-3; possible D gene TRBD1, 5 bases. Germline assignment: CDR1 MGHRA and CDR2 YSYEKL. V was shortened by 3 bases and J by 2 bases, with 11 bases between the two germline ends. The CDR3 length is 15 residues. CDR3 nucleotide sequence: TGCGCCAGCAGCCACGCAGGGATCGCTGGAAACACCATATATTTT. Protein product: CASSHAGIAGNTIYF.

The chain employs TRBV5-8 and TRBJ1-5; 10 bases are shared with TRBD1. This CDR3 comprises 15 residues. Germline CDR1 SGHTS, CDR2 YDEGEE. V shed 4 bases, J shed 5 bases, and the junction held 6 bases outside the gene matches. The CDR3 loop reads CASSQGQGDHQPQHF. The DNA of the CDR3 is TGTGCCAGCAGCCAAGGACAGGGGGACCATCAGCCCCAGCATTTT.

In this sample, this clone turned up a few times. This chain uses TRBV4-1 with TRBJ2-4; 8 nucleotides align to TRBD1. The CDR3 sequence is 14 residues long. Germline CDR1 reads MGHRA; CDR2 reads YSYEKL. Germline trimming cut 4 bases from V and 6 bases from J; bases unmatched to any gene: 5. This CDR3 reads CASSRGQGRNIQYF. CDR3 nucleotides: TGCGCCAGCAGCCGCGGACAGGGTAGAAACATTCAGTACTTC.

The CDR3: CASSFAGGRVNEQFF. The DNA of the CDR3 is TGCGCCAGCAGCTTTGCTGGCGGGAGGGTTAATGAGCAGTTCTTC. The chain has TRBV5-1 and TRBJ2-1, with TRBD2 identical over 9 bases. Trimming took 2 bases from V and 7 from J; bases not matched to a gene: 7. Looked up from germline, CDR1 is SGHRS and CDR2 is YFSETQ. CDR3 length: 15 amino acids.

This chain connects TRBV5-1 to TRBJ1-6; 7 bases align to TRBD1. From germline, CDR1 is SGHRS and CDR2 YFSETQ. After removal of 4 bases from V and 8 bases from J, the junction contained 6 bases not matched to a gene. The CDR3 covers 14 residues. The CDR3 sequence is CASSLRGFDSPLHF. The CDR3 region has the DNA TGCGCCAGCAGCCTCAGGGGGTTTGATTCACCCCTCCACTTT.

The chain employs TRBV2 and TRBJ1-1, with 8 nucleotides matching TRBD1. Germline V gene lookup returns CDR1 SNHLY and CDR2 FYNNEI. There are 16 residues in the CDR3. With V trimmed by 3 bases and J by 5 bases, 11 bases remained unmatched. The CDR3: CASSDDRGPRETEAFF. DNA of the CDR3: TGTGCCAGCAGTGATGACAGGGGCCCGAGGGAAACTGAAGCTTTCTTT.

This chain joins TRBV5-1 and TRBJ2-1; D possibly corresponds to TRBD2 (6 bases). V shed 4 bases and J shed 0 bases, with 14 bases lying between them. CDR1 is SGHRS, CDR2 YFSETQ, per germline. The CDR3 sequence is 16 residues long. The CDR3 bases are TGCGCCAGCAGCCCGGGAGCCCTGAGCTCCTACAATGAGCAGTTCTTC. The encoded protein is CASSPGALSSYNEQFF.

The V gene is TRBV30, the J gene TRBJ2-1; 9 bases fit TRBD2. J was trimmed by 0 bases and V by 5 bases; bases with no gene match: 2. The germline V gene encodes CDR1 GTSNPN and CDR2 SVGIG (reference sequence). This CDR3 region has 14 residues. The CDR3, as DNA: TGTGCCTGGGAGCGGGGGGTCTCCTACAATGAGCAGTTCTTC. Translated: CAWERGVSYNEQFF.

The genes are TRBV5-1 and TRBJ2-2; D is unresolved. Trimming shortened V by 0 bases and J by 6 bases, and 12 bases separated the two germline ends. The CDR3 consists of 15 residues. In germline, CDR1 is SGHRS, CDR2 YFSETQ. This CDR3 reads CASSLGGAGSGELFF. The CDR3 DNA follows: TGCGCCAGCAGCTTGGGCGGAGCCGGTTCCGGGGAGCTGTTTTTT. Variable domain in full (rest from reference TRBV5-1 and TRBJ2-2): KAGVTQTPRYLIKTRGQQVTLSCSPISGHRSVSWYQQTPGQGLQFLFEYFSETQRNKGNFPGRFSGRQFSNSRSEMNVSTLELGDSALYLCASSLGGAGSGELFFGEGSRLTVL.

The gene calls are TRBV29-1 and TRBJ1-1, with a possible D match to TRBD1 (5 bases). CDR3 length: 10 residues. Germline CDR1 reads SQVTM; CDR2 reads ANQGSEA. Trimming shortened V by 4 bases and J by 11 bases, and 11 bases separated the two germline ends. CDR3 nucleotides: TGCAGCGTTGTTGGGCAGGGTGCTTTCTTT. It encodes CSVVGQGAFF.

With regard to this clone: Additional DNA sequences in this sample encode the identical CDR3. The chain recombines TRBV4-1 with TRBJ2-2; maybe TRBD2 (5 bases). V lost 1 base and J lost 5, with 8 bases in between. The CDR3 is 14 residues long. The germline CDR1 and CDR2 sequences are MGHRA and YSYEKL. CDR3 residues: CASSQGRDTGELFF. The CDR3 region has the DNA TGCGCCAGCAGCCAAGGACGGGATACCGGGGAGCTGTTTTTT.

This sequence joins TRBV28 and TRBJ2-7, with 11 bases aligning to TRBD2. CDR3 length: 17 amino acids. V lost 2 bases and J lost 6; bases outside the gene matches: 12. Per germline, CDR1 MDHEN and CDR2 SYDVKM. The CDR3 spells CASSLRVVAGGPFEQYF. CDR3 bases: TGTGCCAGCAGTTTAAGAGTTGTAGCGGGGGGGCCTTTCGAGCAGTACTTC.

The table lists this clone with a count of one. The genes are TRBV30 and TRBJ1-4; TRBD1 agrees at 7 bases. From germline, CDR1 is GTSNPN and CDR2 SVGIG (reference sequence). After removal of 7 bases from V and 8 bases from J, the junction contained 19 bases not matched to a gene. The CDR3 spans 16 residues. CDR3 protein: CASTRTPGTAAEKLFF. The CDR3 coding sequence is TGTGCCTCTACCCGAACCCCCGGGACAGCGGCCGAAAAACTGTTTTTT.